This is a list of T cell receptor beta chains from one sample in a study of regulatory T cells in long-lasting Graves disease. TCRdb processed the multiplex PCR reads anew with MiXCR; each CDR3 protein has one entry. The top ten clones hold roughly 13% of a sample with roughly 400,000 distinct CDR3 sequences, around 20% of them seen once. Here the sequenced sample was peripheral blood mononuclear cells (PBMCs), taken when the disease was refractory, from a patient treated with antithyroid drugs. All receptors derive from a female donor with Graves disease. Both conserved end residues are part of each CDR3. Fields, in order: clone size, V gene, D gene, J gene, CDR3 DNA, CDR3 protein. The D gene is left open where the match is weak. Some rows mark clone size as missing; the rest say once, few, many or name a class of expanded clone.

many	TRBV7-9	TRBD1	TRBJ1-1	TGTGCCAGCAGCCGTCATGACAGGGGGCACACTGAAGCTTTCTTT	CASSRHDRGHTEAFF
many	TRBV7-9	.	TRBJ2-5	TGTGCCAGCAGCCCTAACAGGGCAGAGACCCAGTACTTC	CASSPNRAETQYF
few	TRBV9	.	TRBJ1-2	TGTGCCAGCAGCGTAGAGGGCAGAACCTATGGCTACACCTTC	CASSVEGRTYGYTF
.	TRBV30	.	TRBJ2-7	TGTGCCTGCTCAGGGGACAACTCCTACGAGCAGTACTTC	CACSGDNSYEQYF
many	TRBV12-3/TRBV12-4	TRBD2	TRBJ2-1	TGTGCCAGCAGTCCCCCGGGACTAGCGACTTACAATGAGCAGTTCTTC	CASSPPGLATYNEQFF
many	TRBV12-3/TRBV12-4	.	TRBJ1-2	TGTGCCAGCAGTTTGAGGGGGTTAGTCTATGGCTACACCTTC	CASSLRGLVYGYTF
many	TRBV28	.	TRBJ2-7	TGTGCCAGCAGTTCCACGAGCCGGGTCGGAGGCGAGCAGTACTTC	CASSSTSRVGGEQYF
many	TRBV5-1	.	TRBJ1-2	TGCGCCAGCAGCTTGGGAGGGGTAACAGGCCTGAACTATGGCTACACCTTC	CASSLGGVTGLNYGYTF
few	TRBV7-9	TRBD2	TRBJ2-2	TGTGCCAGCAGCTTTAGCGGGAGTTGGTACACCGGGGAGCTGTTTTTT	CASSFSGSWYTGELFF
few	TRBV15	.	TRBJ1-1	TGTGCCACCAGCGGCCTGGGGAACACTGAAGCTTTCTTT	CATSGLGNTEAFF
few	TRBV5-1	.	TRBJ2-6	TGCGCCAGCGCCCGCAGCGGTACGGGGGCCAACGTCCTGACTTTC	CASARSGTGANVLTF